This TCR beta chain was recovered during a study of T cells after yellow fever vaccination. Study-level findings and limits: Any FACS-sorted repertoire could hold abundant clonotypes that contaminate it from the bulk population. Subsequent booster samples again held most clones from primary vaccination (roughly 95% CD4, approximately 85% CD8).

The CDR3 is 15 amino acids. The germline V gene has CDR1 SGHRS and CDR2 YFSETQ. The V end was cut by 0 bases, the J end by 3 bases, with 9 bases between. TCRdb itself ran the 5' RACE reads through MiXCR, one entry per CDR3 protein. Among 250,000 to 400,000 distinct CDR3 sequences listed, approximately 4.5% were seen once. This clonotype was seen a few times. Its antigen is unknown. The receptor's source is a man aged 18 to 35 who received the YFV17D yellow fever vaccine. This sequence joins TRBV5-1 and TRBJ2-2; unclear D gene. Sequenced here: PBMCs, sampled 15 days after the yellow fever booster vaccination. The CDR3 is CASSLEGSDTGELFF. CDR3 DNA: TGCGCCAGCAGCTTGGAAGGGTCGGACACCGGGGAGCTGTTTTTT.